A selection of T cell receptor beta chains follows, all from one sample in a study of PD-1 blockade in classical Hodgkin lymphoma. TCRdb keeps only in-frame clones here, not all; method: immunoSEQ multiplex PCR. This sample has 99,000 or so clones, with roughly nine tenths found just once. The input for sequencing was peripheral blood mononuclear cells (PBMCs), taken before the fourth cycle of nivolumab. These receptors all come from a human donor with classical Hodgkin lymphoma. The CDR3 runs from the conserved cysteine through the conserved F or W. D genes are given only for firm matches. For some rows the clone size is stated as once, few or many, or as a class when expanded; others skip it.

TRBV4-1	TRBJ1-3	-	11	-	CASSPGNTIYF	TGCGCCAGCAGCCCCGGGAACACCATATATTTT
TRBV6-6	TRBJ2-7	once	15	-	CASSQPAGHSYEQYF	TGTGCCAGCAGCCAGCCGGCGGGTCACTCCTACGAGCAGTACTTC
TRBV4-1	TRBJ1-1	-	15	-	CASSQDSRTAIEAFF	TGCGCCAGCAGCCAAGATAGTAGGACAGCTATTGAAGCTTTCTTT
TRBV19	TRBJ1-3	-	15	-	CASSITGWSGNTIYF	TGTGCCAGTAGTATCACAGGGTGGTCTGGAAACACCATATATTTT
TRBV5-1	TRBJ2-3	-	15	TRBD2	CASCREGSTTDTQYF	TGCGCCAGCTGCCGGGAGGGAAGTACCACAGATACGCAGTATTTT
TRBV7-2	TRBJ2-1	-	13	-	CASSLGWDGARFF	TGTGCCAGCAGCTTAGGGTGGGACGGCGCCCGGTTCTTC
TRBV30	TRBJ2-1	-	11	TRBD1	CAWQGENEQFF	TGTGCCTGGCAGGGGGAGAATGAACAGTTCTTC
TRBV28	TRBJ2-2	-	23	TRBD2	CASSLPLWEGRGSGSVNTGELFF	TGTGCCAGCAGTTTACCCCTTTGGGAAGGGCGGGGTAGCGGGAGTGTGAACACCGGGGAGCTGTTTTTT
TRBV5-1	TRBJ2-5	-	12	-	CASSLALETQYF	TGCGCCAGCAGCTTGGCGCTGGAGACCCAGTACTTC
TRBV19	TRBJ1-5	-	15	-	CASSIRAASNQPQHF	TGTGCCAGTAGTATCCGGGCGGCTAGCAATCAGCCCCAGCATTTT
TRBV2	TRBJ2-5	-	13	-	CASKGQTLETQYF	TGTGCCAGCAAAGGACAGACCCTAGAGACCCAGTACTTC
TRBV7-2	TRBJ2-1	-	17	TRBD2	CASTERGLAGGQNEQFF	TGTGCCAGCACCGAACGGGGGCTAGCGGGAGGGCAAAATGAGCAGTTCTTC
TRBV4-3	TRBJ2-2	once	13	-	CASSQDSSGELFF	TGCGCCAGCAGCCAAGATTCGTCCGGGGAGCTGTTTTTT
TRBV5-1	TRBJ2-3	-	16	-	CASSSSGGFLTDTQYF	TGCGCCAGCAGCTCGTCAGGGGGGTTTCTCACAGATACGCAGTATTTT
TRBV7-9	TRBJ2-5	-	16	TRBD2	CASSSPWGGRQETQYF	TGTGCCAGCAGCTCCCCCTGGGGGGGGAGGCAAGAGACCCAGTACTTC
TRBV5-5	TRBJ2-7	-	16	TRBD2	CASSLLGLAVIYEQYF	TGTGCCAGCAGCTTGTTGGGACTAGCGGTAATCTACGAGCAGTACTTC
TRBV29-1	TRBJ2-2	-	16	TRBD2	CSVVRVAGSSTGELFF	TGCAGCGTTGTTAGAGTAGCGGGAAGCTCAACCGGGGAGCTGTTTTTT
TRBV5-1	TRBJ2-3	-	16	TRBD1	CASSLDPTGATDTQYF	TGCGCCAGCAGCTTGGACCCGACAGGGGCCACAGATACGCAGTATTTT
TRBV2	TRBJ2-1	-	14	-	CASMVGSQPSEQFF	TGTGCCAGCATGGTGGGGTCCCAGCCAAGTGAGCAGTTCTTC
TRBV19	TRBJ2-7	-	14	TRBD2	CASSPGLAGAEQYF	TGTGCCAGTAGTCCGGGACTAGCGGGAGCCGAGCAGTACTTC
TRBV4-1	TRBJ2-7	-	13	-	CASSQDRNYEQYF	TGCGCCAGCAGCCAAGATAGAAACTACGAGCAGTACTTC
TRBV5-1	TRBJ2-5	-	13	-	CASSLVLYQTQYF	TGCGCCAGCAGCTTGGTCCTATACCAGACCCAGTACTTC
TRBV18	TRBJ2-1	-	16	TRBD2	CASSPQGTSGIIEQFF	TGTGCCAGCTCACCACAGGGGACTAGCGGGATAATTGAGCAGTTCTTC
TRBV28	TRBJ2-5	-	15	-	CASSSRRTIRETQYF	TGTGCCAGCAGTTCCCGGCGGACGATTAGAGAGACCCAGTACTTC
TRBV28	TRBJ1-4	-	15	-	CASSLVEPGEEKLFF	TGTGCCAGCAGTTTAGTAGAACCAGGGGAGGAAAAACTGTTTTTT
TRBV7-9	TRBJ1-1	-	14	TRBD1	CASLTGGLNTEAFF	TGTGCCAGCCTTACAGGGGGCTTAAACACTGAAGCTTTCTTT
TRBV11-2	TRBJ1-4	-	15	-	CASSLSARGNEKLFF	TGTGCCAGCAGCTTATCTGCGCGGGGGAATGAAAAACTGTTTTTT
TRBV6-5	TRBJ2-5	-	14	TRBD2	CASSTLAGAETQYF	TGTGCCAGCAGTACGCTAGCGGGAGCAGAGACCCAGTACTTC
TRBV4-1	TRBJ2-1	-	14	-	CASSQNPGQLEQFF	TGCGCCAGCAGCCAAAACCCCGGACAGCTTGAGCAGTTCTTC
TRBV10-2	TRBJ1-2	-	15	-	CASSEFEGFSYGYTF	TGCGCCAGCAGTGAGTTTGAGGGGTTTAGCTATGGCTACACCTTC
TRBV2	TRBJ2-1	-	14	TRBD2	CASSEGTSGNEQFF	TGTGCCAGCAGTGAAGGGACTAGCGGCAATGAGCAGTTCTTC
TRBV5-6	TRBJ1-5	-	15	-	CASFSWGDINQPQHF	TGTGCCAGCTTCTCCTGGGGGGACATAAATCAGCCCCAGCATTTT
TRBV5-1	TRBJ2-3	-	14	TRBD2	CASSFSSGTDTQYF	TGCGCCAGCAGCTTCTCTAGCGGAACAGATACGCAGTATTTT
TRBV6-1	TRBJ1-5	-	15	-	CASSVIWGFGQPQHF	TGTGCCAGCAGTGTGATTTGGGGGTTCGGTCAGCCCCAGCATTTT
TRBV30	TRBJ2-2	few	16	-	CAWSLGGAGYTGELFF	TGTGCCTGGTCTTTAGGAGGCGCCGGTTACACCGGGGAGCTGTTTTTT
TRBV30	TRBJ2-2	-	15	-	CAWSVWGANTGELFF	TGTGCCTGGAGTGTTTGGGGGGCGAACACCGGGGAGCTGTTTTTT
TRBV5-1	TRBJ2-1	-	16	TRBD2	CASSFEAGGSYNEQFF	TGCGCCAGCAGCTTTGAAGCGGGAGGTTCCTACAATGAGCAGTTCTTC
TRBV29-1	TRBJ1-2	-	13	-	CSTLHGGARGYTF	TGCAGCACCCTCCATGGGGGGGCGCGGGGCTACACCTTC
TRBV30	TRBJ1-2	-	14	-	CAYRTMGELWGYTF	TGTGCCTACAGGACAATGGGGGAGCTATGGGGCTACACCTTC
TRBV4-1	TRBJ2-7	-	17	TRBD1	CASSQLTQGAGSYEQYF	TGCGCCAGCAGCCAATTGACGCAGGGGGCCGGCTCCTACGAGCAGTACTTC
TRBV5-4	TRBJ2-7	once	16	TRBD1	CASKTGGDWVTSEQYF	TGTGCCAGCAAGACAGGGGGCGATTGGGTAACCAGCGAGCAGTACTTC
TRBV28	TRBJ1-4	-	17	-	CASSLLSGVGSNEKLFF	TGTGCCAGCAGTTTATTGTCAGGGGTTGGGTCTAATGAAAAACTGTTTTTT
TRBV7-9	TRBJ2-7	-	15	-	CASSLRADSSYEQYF	TGTGCCAGCAGCTTAAGGGCCGACAGCTCCTACGAGCAGTACTTC
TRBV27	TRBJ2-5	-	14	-	CASSSSSVVETQYF	TGTGCCAGCAGTTCTTCTAGCGTCGTCGAGACCCAGTACTTC
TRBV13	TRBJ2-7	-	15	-	CASNLRGTASYEQYF	TGTGCCAGCAACCTGCGCGGGACAGCCTCCTACGAGCAGTACTTC
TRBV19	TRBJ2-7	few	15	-	CASSSGSLRLSEQYF	TGTGCCAGTAGTAGCGGCAGCCTAAGATTGAGCGAGCAGTACTTC
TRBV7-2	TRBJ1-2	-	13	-	CASSRTDHYGYTF	TGTGCCAGCAGCCGGACAGACCACTATGGCTACACCTTC
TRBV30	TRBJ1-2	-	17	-	CAWTPSPGGGRGRGYTF	TGTGCCTGGACCCCCTCCCCCGGTGGCGGGAGGGGACGCGGCTACACCTTC